This T cell receptor (beta chain) was recorded in a study of CD8+ T cells in alopecia areata. Study as a whole: Treatment ran 6 to 18 months, with 6 months of follow-up afterward. The percentage of affected scalp area served as the score of severity for treated patients.

Sample treatment: oral pan-JAK inhibitor, 5-10 mg twice daily. Both CD4+ and CD8+ T cells were separated by sorting PBMCs. This clone was found a few times. Its target is not known. Extracted RNA was reverse transcribed into cDNA, the sequencing template. Generated by immunoSEQ multiplex PCR, the TCRdb table keeps only in-frame clones and is missing some. In the table there are roughly 220,000 clones, more than 30% of which are singletons. V was shortened by 7 bases and J by 1 base, with 14 bases between the two germline ends. Germline V gene sequence: CDR1 SNHLY, CDR2 FYNNEI. The CDR3 spans 14 residues. Study findings and constraints: On tofacitinib, scalp clonality and expanded CD8+ clones among top 100 fell significantly.

This chain uses TRBV2 with TRBJ2-7; no definite D call. The clonotype comes from a human donor with alopecia areata. The sequenced sample was CD4+ T cells sorted from blood, obtained between weeks 30 and 35, from a patient treated with tofacitinib. The CDR3 region is CASTPTGVSYEQYF. DNA of the CDR3: TGTGCCAGCACCCCTACGGGTGTTTCCTACGAGCAGTACTTC. Variable domain in full (rest from reference TRBV2 and TRBJ2-7): EPEVTQTPSHQVTQMGQEVILRCVPISNHLYFYWYRQILGQKVEFLVSFYNNEISEKSEIFDDQFSVERPDGSNFTLKIRSTKLEDSAMYFCASTPTGVSYEQYFGPGTRLTVT.